The text below deals with one TCR beta chain. Germline V gives CDR1 SEHNR, CDR2 FQNEAQ (reference sequence). V shed 0 bases and J shed 5 bases, with 14 bases lying between them. This CDR3 spans 15 amino acids. The record originates from a study of blood T cell repertoires in COVID-19. Study-level background: Material from acute and convalescent COVID-19 was sourced from the United States, Italy and Spain. PBMCs, B-cell-depleted T cells, or T cells provided the cDNA or gDNA that made up the material.

Method: immunoSEQ multiplex PCR; TCRdb's copy keeps in-frame clones and lacks some. This sample has tens of thousands of clones, with around 83% found just once. This chain connects TRBV7-9 to TRBJ2-7; TRBD2 is a possible D gene (6 bases). This clonotype was obtained from a human donor in a cohort sampled during active COVID-19. Sequenced sample: peripheral blood. In DNA, the CDR3 is TGTGCCAGCAGCTTAGCGGCGGGAATTGGACACGAGCAGTACTTC. Its translation is CASSLAAGIGHEQYF.